This TCR beta chain was captured in a study of blood T cells in healthy people across ages. Study-wide points: Older age went with lower TCR beta diversity per million T cells, in a roughly linear way.

This CDR3 comprises 15 residues. Looked up from germline, CDR1 is DFQATT and CDR2 is SNEGSKA (reference sequence). V shed 2 bases and J 3 bases; nucleotides not matched to a gene: 9. A J-beta primer mix and a sample-barcoded 5' primer were used in a second PCR of about 7 to 12 cycles. TCRdb re-called the 5' RACE reads through MiXCR, storing one row per CDR3 protein. Here the sample spans about 1.4 million distinct CDR3 sequences, approximately 59% being singletons. With each sample, at least 6 micrograms of total RNA were extracted. Comment on this clonotype: What it recognizes is unknown.

The TCR comes from a man between 18 and 29 years old in good health. Sequenced: blood. The V call is TRBV20-1, the J call TRBJ1-2; 7 bases match TRBD1. CDR3 bases: TGCAGTGCTAGAACCCCGGACAGGTTTGACTATGGCTACACCTTC. Its translation: CSARTPDRFDYGYTF.